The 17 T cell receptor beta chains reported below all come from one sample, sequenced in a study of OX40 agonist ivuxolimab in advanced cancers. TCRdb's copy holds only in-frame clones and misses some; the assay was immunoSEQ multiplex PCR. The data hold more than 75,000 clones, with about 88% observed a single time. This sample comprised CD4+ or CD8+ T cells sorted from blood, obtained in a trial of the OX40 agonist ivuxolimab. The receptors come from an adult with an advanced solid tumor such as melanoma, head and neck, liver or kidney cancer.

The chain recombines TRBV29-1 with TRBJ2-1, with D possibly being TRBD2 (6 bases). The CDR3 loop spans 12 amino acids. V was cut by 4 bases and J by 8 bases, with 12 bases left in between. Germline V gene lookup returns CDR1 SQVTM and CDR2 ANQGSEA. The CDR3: CSVGRGVDEQFF. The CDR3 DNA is TGCAGCGTTGGGCGGGGCGTGGATGAGCAGTTCTTC.

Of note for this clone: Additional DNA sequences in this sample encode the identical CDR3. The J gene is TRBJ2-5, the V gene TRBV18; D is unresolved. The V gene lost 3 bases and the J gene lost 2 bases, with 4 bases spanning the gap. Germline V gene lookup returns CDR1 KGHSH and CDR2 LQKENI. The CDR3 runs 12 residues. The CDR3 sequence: CASSPQQETQYF. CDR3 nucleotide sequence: TGTGCCAGCTCACCGCAACAAGAGACCCAGTACTTC.

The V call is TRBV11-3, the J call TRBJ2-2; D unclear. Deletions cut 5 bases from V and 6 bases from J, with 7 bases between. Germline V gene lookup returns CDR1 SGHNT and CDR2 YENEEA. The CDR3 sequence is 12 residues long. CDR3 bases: TGTGCCAGCAGCCCTTACCCCGGGGAGCTGTTTTTT. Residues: CASSPYPGELFF.

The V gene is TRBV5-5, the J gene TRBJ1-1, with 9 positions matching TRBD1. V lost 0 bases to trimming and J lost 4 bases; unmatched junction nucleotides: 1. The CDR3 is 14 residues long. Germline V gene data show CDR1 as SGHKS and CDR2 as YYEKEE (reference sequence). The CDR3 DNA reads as TGTGCCAGCAGCTTGGAGGGACAGGGCACTGAAGCTTTCTTT. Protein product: CASSLEGQGTEAFF.

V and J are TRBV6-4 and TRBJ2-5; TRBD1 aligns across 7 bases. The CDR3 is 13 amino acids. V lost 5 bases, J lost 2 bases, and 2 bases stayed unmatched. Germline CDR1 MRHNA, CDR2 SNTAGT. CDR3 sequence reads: CASSRDSQETQYF. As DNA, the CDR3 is TGTGCCAGCAGTAGGGACAGTCAAGAGACCCAGTACTTC.

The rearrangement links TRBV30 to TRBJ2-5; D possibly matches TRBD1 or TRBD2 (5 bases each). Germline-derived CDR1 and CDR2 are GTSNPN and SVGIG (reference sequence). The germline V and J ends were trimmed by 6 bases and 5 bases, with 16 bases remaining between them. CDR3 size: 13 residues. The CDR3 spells CACTKSGTETQYF. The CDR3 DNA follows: TGTGCCTGTACAAAATCAGGGACGGAGACCCAGTACTTC.

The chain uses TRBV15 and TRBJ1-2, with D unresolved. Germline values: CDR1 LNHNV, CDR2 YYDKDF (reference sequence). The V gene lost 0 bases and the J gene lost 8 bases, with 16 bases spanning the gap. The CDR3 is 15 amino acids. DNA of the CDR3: TGTGCCACCAGCAGAGATTTGGCGGGCCCAAGGGGCTACACCTTC. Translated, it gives CATSRDLAGPRGYTF. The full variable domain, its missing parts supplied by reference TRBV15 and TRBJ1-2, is DAMVIQNPRYQVTQFGKPVTLSCSQTLNHNVMYWYQQKSSQAPKLLFHYYDKDFNNEADTPDNFQSRRPNTSFCFLDIRSPGLGDTAMYLCATSRDLAGPRGYTFGSGTRLTVV.

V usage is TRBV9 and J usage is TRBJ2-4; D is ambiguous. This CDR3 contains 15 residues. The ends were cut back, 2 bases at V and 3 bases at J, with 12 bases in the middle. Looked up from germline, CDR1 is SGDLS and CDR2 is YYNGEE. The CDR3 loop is CASSVGYGGKNIQYF. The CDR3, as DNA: TGTGCCAGCAGCGTTGGTTATGGCGGCAAAAACATTCAGTACTTC. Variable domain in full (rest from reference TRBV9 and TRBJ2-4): DSGVTQTPKHLITATGQRVTLRCSPRSGDLSVYWYQQSLDQGLQFLIQYYNGEERAKGNILERFSAQQFPDLHSELNLSSLELGDSALYFCASSVGYGGKNIQYFGAGTRLSVL.

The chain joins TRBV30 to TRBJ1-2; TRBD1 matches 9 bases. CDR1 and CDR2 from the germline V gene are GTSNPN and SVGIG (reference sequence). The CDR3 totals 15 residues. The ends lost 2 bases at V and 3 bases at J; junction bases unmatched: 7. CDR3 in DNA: TGTGCCTGGAGTCGCGACAGGGGGACATACTATGGCTACACCTTC. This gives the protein CAWSRDRGTYYGYTF.

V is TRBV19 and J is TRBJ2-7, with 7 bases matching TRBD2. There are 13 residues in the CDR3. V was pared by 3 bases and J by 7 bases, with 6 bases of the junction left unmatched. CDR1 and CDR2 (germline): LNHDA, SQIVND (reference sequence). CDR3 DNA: TGTGCCAGTAGTATGGGACCAGCGGGAGAGCAGTACTTC. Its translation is CASSMGPAGEQYF.

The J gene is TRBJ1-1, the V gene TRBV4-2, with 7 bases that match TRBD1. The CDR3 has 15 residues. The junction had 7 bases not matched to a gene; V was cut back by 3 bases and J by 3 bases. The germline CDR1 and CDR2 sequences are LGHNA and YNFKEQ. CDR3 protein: CASSQWDSGDTEAFF. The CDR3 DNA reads TGTGCCAGCAGCCAGTGGGACAGCGGGGACACTGAAGCTTTCTTT.

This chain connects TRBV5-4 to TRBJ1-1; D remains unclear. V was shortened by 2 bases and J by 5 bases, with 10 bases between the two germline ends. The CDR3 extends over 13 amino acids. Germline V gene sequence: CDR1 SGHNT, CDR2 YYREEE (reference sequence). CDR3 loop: CASSFRGRTEAFF. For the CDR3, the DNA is TGTGCCAGCAGCTTTAGAGGACGGACTGAAGCTTTCTTT.

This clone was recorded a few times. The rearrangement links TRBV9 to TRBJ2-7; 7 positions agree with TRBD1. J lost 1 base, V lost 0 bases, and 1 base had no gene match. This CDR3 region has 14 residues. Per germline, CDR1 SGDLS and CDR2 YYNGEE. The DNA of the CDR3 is TGTGCCAGCAGCGTAGAGGGACAGTCCTACGAGCAGTACTTC. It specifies CASSVEGQSYEQYF.

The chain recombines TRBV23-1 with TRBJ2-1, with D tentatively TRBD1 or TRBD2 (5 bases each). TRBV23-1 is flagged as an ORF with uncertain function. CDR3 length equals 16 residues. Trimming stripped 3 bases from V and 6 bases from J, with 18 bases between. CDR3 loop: CASSHLNRDGGNEQFF. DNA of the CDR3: TGCGCCAGCAGTCACCTAAACCGGGACGGAGGCAATGAGCAGTTCTTC.

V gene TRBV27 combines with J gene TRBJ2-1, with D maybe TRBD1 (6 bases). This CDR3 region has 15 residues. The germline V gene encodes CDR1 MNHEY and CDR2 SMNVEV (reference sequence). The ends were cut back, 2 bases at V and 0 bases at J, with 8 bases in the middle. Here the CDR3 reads CASSLGGSSYNEQFF. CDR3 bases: TGTGCCAGCAGTTTAGGGGGCAGCTCCTACAATGAGCAGTTCTTC.

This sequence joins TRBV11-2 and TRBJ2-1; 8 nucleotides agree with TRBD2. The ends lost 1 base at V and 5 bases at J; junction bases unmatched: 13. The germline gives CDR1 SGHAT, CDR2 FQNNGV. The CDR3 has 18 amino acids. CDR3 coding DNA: TGTGCCAGCAGCTTAGTGGCTGAGGTTAGCGGGATAAACAATGAGCAGTTCTTC. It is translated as CASSLVAEVSGINNEQFF. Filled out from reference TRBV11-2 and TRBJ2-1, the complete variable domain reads EAGVAQSPRYKIIEKRQSVAFWCNPISGHATLYWYQQILGQGPKLLIQFQNNGVVDDSQLPKDRFSAERLKGVDSTLKIQPAKLEDSAVYLCASSLVAEVSGINNEQFFGPGTRLTVL.

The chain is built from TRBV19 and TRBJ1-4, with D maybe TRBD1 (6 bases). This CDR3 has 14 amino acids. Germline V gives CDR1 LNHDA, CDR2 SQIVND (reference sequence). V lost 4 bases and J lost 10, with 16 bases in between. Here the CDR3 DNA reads TGTGCCAGTAGTACTAGGACAGACAACGGAAAACTGTTTTTT. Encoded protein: CASSTRTDNGKLFF.